The 20 T cell receptor beta chains reported below all come from one sample, sequenced in a study of blood T cell repertoires in COVID-19 (dated by TCRdb to 2018 to 2020). Library creation used the immunoSEQ multiplex PCR assay. TCRdb re-hosts the immuneACCESS table, in-frame sequences only. Its copies lack some clones; in the studies checked, an unresolved V gene accounts for under half of them, and the cause for the rest is not known. The sample table contains approximately 120,000 clones; only one count was recorded for about 80% of them. Of the sample, approximately 3.9% is held by the ten largest clones. Sequenced sample: peripheral blood. Receptors were obtained from a woman between 50 and 59 years old with acute or convalescent COVID-19.

V gene TRBV7-3 combines with J gene TRBJ2-1; no clear D. Germline lookup yields CDR1 SGHTA and CDR2 FQGTGA. The CDR3 totals 14 residues. V lost 4 bases and J lost 4, with 11 bases in between. The CDR3 region is CASSSSTLYNEQFF. The DNA for the CDR3 is TGTGCCAGCAGCTCATCGACACTTTACAATGAGCAGTTCTTC.

The chain uses TRBV29-1 and TRBJ1-3; 9 positions agree with TRBD1. Germline V gene sequence: CDR1 SQVTM, CDR2 ANQGSEA. The CDR3 runs 14 residues. J lost 3 bases, V lost 7 bases, and 7 bases had no gene match. For the CDR3, the DNA is TGCAGCGCTCAAACAGGGGGCATTGGAAACACCATATATTTT. The encoded protein is CSAQTGGIGNTIYF.

V usage is TRBV7-9 and J usage is TRBJ2-1; D not certain. CDR1 and CDR2 (germline): SEHNR, FQNEAQ (reference sequence). The CDR3 consists of 13 residues. V lost 4 bases and J 15 bases, leaving 19 bases between the germline ends. The CDR3 nucleotides read TGTGCCAGCAGCTCATCGTTGAGGCGTTTGGCGTTCTTC. Protein sequence: CASSSSLRRLAFF.

The gene calls are TRBV29-1 and TRBJ2-3, with no clear D. V dropped 5 bases and J dropped 0 bases, with 9 bases sitting between them. Germline V CDR1 and CDR2: SQVTM, ANQGSEA. The CDR3 runs 13 residues. CDR3 sequence: CSVLRSSTDTQYF. CDR3 DNA: TGCAGCGTTTTGCGATCTAGCACAGATACGCAGTATTTT.

The chain employs TRBV2 and TRBJ1-1; D might be TRBD1 (6 bases). This CDR3 has 14 residues. CDR1 is SNHLY and CDR2 is FYNNEI in the germline V gene. V was pared by 7 bases and J by 1 base, with 13 bases between. The CDR3 sequence: CASNKGGQNTEAFF. The CDR3 DNA reads TGTGCCAGCAACAAGGGGGGGCAGAACACTGAAGCTTTCTTT.

This chain uses TRBV28 with TRBJ2-6; D uncertain. The CDR3 contains 14 residues. CDR1 and CDR2 from the germline V gene are MDHEN and SYDVKM. With 8 bases removed from V and 3 bases from J, the gap between germline ends came to 11 bases. The CDR3 sequence is CASSSVRGANVLTF. Here the CDR3 DNA reads TGTGCCAGCTCTTCCGTTCGTGGGGCCAACGTCCTGACTTTC.

This clone was seen more than once but under ten times. This chain uses TRBV3-1 (or the pseudogene TRBV3-2) with TRBJ1-2; D is possibly TRBD1 (5 bases). Trimming cost V 4 bases and J 4 bases, with 13 bases left between them. This CDR3 comprises 14 residues. Germline V gene sequence: CDR1 LGHDT, CDR2 YNNKEL (reference sequence). In DNA form, the CDR3 reads TGTGCCAGCAGCCTTGCCGGGGGGATCTATGGCTACACCTTC. It translates to CASSLAGGIYGYTF.

The chain has TRBV30 and TRBJ1-6, with a possible D match to TRBD1 (5 bases). The CDR3 extends over 16 amino acids. The germline V gene has CDR1 GTSNPN and CDR2 SVGIG (reference sequence). V was trimmed by 0 bases and J by 7 bases, leaving 16 bases between them. This CDR3 reads CAWSVLSGRRNSPLHF. CDR3 bases: TGTGCCTGGAGTGTACTGTCAGGGCGTCGAAATTCACCCCTCCACTTT.

This clone was counted once. CDR3 sequence (DNA): TGCGCCAGCAGTCCAGGGGTAGGGCAGCCCCAGCATTTT. Amino acid sequence: CASSPGVGQPQHF. The chain links TRBV5-1 to TRBJ1-5; D might be TRBD1 (6 bases). Germline CDR1 is SGHRS and CDR2 is YFSETQ. CDR3 length equals 13 residues. Trimming shortened V by 5 bases and J by 7 bases, and 13 bases separated the two germline ends. Variable domain in full (rest from reference TRBV5-1 and TRBJ1-5): KAGVTQTPRYLIKTRGQQVTLSCSPISGHRSVSWYQQTPGQGLQFLFEYFSETQRNKGNFPGRFSGRQFSNSRSEMNVSTLELGDSALYLCASSPGVGQPQHFGDGTRLSIL.

This chain joins TRBV29-1 and TRBJ2-7, with 9 positions matching TRBD2. J lost 5 bases, V lost 0 bases, and 8 bases had no gene match. The CDR3 spans 15 residues. CDR1 is SQVTM, CDR2 ANQGSEA, per germline. The CDR3 is CSVEDRGGGADEQYF. The DNA of the CDR3 is TGCAGCGTTGAAGATCGTGGCGGGGGGGCTGACGAGCAGTACTTC.

In DNA, the CDR3 is TGTGCCACCTCCCCCCCGGGACTAGCGGGGGTAACCCGAACAGATACGCAGTATTTT. This encodes CATSPPGLAGVTRTDTQYF. The rearrangement links TRBV27 to TRBJ2-3; the match to TRBD2 covers 14 bases. With V trimmed by 10 bases and J by 3 bases, 18 bases remained unmatched. Germline V CDR1 and CDR2: MNHEY, SMNVEV (reference sequence). CDR3 length: 19 residues.

The V gene is TRBV7-8, the J gene TRBJ2-5; tentative D call: TRBD2 (6 bases). Trimming cost V 1 base and J 5 bases, with 8 bases left between them. There are 13 residues in the CDR3. Germline V gives CDR1 SGHVS, CDR2 FQNEAQ. The CDR3 loop reads CASSLGRVETQYF. DNA of the CDR3: TGTGCCAGCAGCTTAGGGAGGGTGGAGACCCAGTACTTC.

This CDR3 reads CAIRFTSGVGNEQFF. The CDR3 DNA is TGTGCCATCAGATTTACTAGCGGGGTCGGCAATGAGCAGTTCTTC. The chain employs TRBV10-3 and TRBJ2-1, with 10 bases aligning to TRBD2. V lost 6 bases, J lost 6 bases, and 8 bases stayed unmatched. Germline V CDR1 and CDR2: ENHRY, SYGVKD. This CDR3 contains 15 residues.

The genes are TRBV5-1 and TRBJ2-2, with 7 positions matching TRBD2. V shed 7 bases, J shed 5 bases, and the junction held 5 bases outside the gene matches. The CDR3 loop spans 13 amino acids. Germline V lookup: CDR1 SGHRS, CDR2 YFSETQ. The CDR3 DNA follows: TGCGCCAGCGCTGGCGGGGGAACCGGGGAGCTGTTTTTT. Translation gives CASAGGGTGELFF.

The chain carries TRBV7-2 and TRBJ1-2; 9 nucleotides agree with TRBD1. Unmatched junction bases numbered 6, after V lost 0 bases and J lost 4 bases. Germline CDR1 SGHTA, CDR2 FQGNSA. This CDR3 is built from 16 residues. The CDR3 region has the DNA TGTGCCAGCAGCTTAGCACAGGGGGCCTATGTCTATGGCTACACCTTC. This sequence encodes CASSLAQGAYVYGYTF.

This clone has a handful of counts. The chain employs TRBV28 and TRBJ2-7; D might be TRBD2 (5 bases). The V gene's germline CDR1 is MDHEN and CDR2 SYDVKM. CDR3 size: 12 residues. Trimming removed 8 bases at V and 0 bases at J, with 8 bases between. CDR3 residues: CASHTSSYEQYF. CDR3 sequence (DNA): TGTGCCAGCCACACTAGCTCCTACGAGCAGTACTTC.

The chain links TRBV6-6 to TRBJ2-7; no reliable D call. This CDR3 has 12 residues. The germline V gene has CDR1 MNHNY and CDR2 SVGAGI (reference sequence). V shed 7 bases and J shed 3 bases, with 10 bases lying between them. The CDR3, as DNA: TGTGCCAGCAAGGTGACTGACTACGAGCAGTACTTC. Translated, it gives CASKVTDYEQYF.

This clone was recorded a few times. The chain employs TRBV7-9 and TRBJ2-3; tentatively, D is TRBD2 (6 bases). Trimming pared 4 bases from V and 6 bases from J, leaving 26 bases between. The length of the CDR3 is 18 residues. Per germline, CDR1 SEHNR and CDR2 FQNEAQ (reference sequence). The CDR3 DNA sequence: TGTGCCAGCAGCTCCCCCCTCGATCGGGGGAGGCAGCCCGATACGCAGTATTTT. This gives the protein CASSSPLDRGRQPDTQYF.

The chain joins TRBV28 to TRBJ2-2, with TRBD2 matching over 12 bases. Trimming took 4 bases from V and 2 from J; bases not matched to a gene: 14. The CDR3 extends over 20 amino acids. Germline CDR1 and CDR2: MDHEN and SYDVKM. CDR3 loop: CASSSGLAGWGVANTGELFF. Here the CDR3 DNA reads TGTGCCAGCAGTTCCGGACTAGCGGGATGGGGTGTCGCAAACACCGGGGAGCTGTTTTTT.

The chain has TRBV27 and TRBJ2-1; D is possibly TRBD1 (5 bases). The germline CDR1 and CDR2 sequences are MNHEY and SMNVEV (reference sequence). V lost 7 bases and J lost 2, with 9 bases in between. CDR3 length: 13 amino acids. The CDR3 sequence is CASTGNPYNEQFF. The CDR3 DNA sequence: TGTGCCAGCACAGGGAATCCCTACAATGAGCAGTTCTTC.